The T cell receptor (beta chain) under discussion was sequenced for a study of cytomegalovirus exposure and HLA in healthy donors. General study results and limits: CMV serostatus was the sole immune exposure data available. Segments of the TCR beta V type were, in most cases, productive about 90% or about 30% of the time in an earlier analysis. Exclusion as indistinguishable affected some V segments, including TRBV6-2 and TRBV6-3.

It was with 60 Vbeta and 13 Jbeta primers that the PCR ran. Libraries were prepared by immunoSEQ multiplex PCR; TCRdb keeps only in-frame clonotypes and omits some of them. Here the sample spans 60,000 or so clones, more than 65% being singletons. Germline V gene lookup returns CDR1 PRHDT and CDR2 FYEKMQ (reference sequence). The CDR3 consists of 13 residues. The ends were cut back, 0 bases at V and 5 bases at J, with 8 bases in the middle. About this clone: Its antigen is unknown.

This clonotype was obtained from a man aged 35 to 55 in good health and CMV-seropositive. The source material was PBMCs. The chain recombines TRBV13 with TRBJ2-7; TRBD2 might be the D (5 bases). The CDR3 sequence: CASSLGRGNEQYF. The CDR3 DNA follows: TGTGCCAGCAGCTTAGGCCGGGGAAACGAGCAGTACTTC.